A single sample is the source of the 25 T cell receptor beta chains below, sequenced in a study of CD8 T cells in ankylosing spondylitis. Study outcomes and limitations: It appeared that ankylosing spondylitis blood was characterized by a TCR beta motif of several highly homologous variants.

The antigens of these receptors remain unknown. TCRdb re-analysed the 5' RACE reads in MiXCR, keeping a single row per CDR3 protein. The sample consists of 350,000 to 550,000 distinct CDR3 sequences, approximately 26% of them appearing once. The sequenced material came from blood, either unsorted or a sorted T cell fraction (not recorded which). The receptors stem from a male donor with ankylosing spondylitis.

The chain combines TRBV24-1 with TRBJ2-3; the match to TRBD2 covers 8 bases. CDR1 is KGHDR, CDR2 SFDVKD, per germline. The V segment lost 2 bases and the J segment 6 bases; nucleotides outside the gene matches: 6. This CDR3 is 15 amino acids long. CDR3 DNA: TGTGCCACCAGTGATTCGGGGGGGGGCGCGGATACGCAGTATTTT. Amino acid sequence: CATSDSGGGADTQYF.

This clonotype was recorded at least ten times. The chain is built from TRBV24-1 and TRBJ2-7, with D perhaps TRBD1 or TRBD2 (5 bases each). The CDR3 covers 16 residues. Looked up from germline, CDR1 is KGHDR and CDR2 is SFDVKD. V lost 0 bases and J 4 bases, leaving 15 bases between the germline ends. CDR3 sequence reads: CATSDLWDGQVYEQYV. The CDR3 DNA is TGTGCCACCAGTGATTTGTGGGACGGCCAGGTTTACGAGCAGTACGTC.

This clonotype was seen more than once but under ten times. V gene TRBV12-3 or TRBV12-4 combines with J gene TRBJ2-3, with D possibly matching TRBD2 (7 bases). Between the trimmed V and J ends, which lost 1 base and 6 bases, there was a span of 14 bases. This CDR3 is 15 amino acids long. The DNA for the CDR3 is TGTGCCAGCAGTTTAGGGGGGGGACACCCCGATACGCAGTATTTT. This translates into CASSLGGGHPDTQYF.

This chain joins TRBV10-3 and TRBJ2-5; 12 bases line up with TRBD2. In germline, CDR1 is ENHRY, CDR2 SYGVKD. Germline trimming cut 5 bases from V and 5 bases from J; bases unmatched to any gene: 6. This CDR3 is built from 15 residues. As DNA, the CDR3 is TGTGCCATCAGTTCGACTAGCGGGAGCCCGGAGACCCAGTACTTC. It specifies CAISSTSGSPETQYF.

This rearrangement joins TRBV7-6 to TRBJ2-2; D ambiguous. V was clipped by 1 base and J by 4 bases, with 10 bases between them. There are 15 residues in the CDR3. The germline V gene has CDR1 SGHVS and CDR2 FNYEAQ. The chain's CDR3 is CASSLGAVLTGELFF. DNA for the CDR3: TGTGCCAGCAGCTTAGGGGCAGTTCTCACCGGGGAGCTGTTTTTT.

The sample holds a few counts of this clonotype. V usage is TRBV11-2 and J usage is TRBJ2-4, with TRBD2 matching over 9 bases. The V and J ends lost 9 bases and 4 bases, in that order; junction bases with no gene match: 19. The CDR3 is made up of 18 amino acids. The germline gives CDR1 SGHAT, CDR2 FQNNGV. In DNA form, the CDR3 reads TGTGCCAGGTTCGGGCGGGAGGGCCGGTGGTTTGGTAAAAACATTCAGTACTTC. The encoded protein is CARFGREGRWFGKNIQYF.

This clonotype has just a few counts. The chain has TRBV15 and TRBJ2-1; 9 positions agree with TRBD2. V shed 3 bases and J 4 bases; nucleotides not matched to a gene: 7. CDR1 and CDR2 from the germline V gene are LNHNV and YYDKDF (reference sequence). This CDR3 region has 16 residues. CDR3 DNA: TGTGCCACCAGCAGGTTTTCTAGCGGGACTTACAATGAGCAGTTCTTC. Its translation is CATSRFSSGTYNEQFF.

This clonotype was seen a few times. V and J are TRBV29-1 and TRBJ2-3; 8 positions agree with TRBD2. The V segment lost 7 bases and the J segment 2 bases; nucleotides outside the gene matches: 11. The CDR3 sequence is 15 residues long. Per the germline V gene, CDR1 is SQVTM and CDR2 is ANQGSEA. DNA for the CDR3: TGCAGCGCCCCCTTAGCGGGACTCCTCACAGATACGCAGTATTTT. Amino acids: CSAPLAGLLTDTQYF.

This clonotype was seen repeatedly, ten times or more. CDR3 nucleotides: TGTGCCAGCAGAGAACGGGGACTGGGGGTTTACGAGCAGTACTTC. This gives the protein CASRERGLGVYEQYF. The chain joins TRBV2 to TRBJ2-7, with a weak D call TRBD2 (6 bases). From germline, CDR1 is SNHLY and CDR2 FYNNEI. V gave up 6 bases and J gave up 4 bases, with 19 bases separating them. CDR3 length equals 15 residues. The full variable domain, in which reference TRBV2 and TRBJ2-7 provide the parts outside the CDR3, is EPEVTQTPSHQVTQMGQEVILRCVPISNHLYFYWYRQILGQKVEFLVSFYNNEISEKSEIFDDQFSVERPDGSNFTLKIRSTKLEDSAMYFCASRERGLGVYEQYFGPGTRLTVT.

The table lists this clonotype with many counts. This rearrangement joins TRBV12-3 or TRBV12-4 to TRBJ1-2, with D uncertain. The V end was cut by 6 bases, the J end by 6 bases, with 8 bases between. The CDR3 covers 11 residues. The CDR3 DNA reads TGTGCCAGCAGCCCATCCCATGGCTACACCTTC. Its translation: CASSPSHGYTF.

The rearrangement links TRBV11-2 to TRBJ1-2; D may be TRBD1 (5 bases). CDR3 length: 17 amino acids. Trimming shortened V by 8 bases and J by 1 base, and 23 bases separated the two germline ends. In germline, CDR1 is SGHAT, CDR2 FQNNGV. CDR3 bases: TGTGCCAGCCGCTCACTCGGCGGAGGTGGGGGTAACTATGGCTACACCTTC. It encodes CASRSLGGGGGNYGYTF.

This clonotype was observed many times. CDR3 DNA sequence: TGCAGTGCTAACCGAATGGACGAGGGTCCCCCAGATACGCAGTATTTT. Translated, it gives CSANRMDEGPPDTQYF. The genes are TRBV20-1 and TRBJ2-3; TRBD2 might be the D (5 bases). Germline V gene data show CDR1 as DFQATT and CDR2 as SNEGSKA (reference sequence). CDR3 length: 16 residues. The V gene lost 4 bases and the J gene lost 4 bases, with 21 bases spanning the gap.

Comments on this clonotype: A much larger clonotype is one base distant, so this may be a read error. The chain carries TRBV12-3 or TRBV12-4 and TRBJ1-2, with D possibly being TRBD1 (6 bases). This CDR3 has 14 amino acids. CDR3 DNA sequence: TGTGCCAGCAGTTTACGGCAGGGGAGCTATGGCCACACCTTC. Translated: CASSLRQGSYGHTF.

The CDR3: CSVSTSGIGETQYF. CDR3 nucleotide sequence: TGCAGCGTGTCCACTAGCGGGATCGGGGAGACCCAGTACTTC. This chain uses TRBV29-1 with TRBJ2-5; 10 nucleotides align to TRBD2. Germline loops: CDR1 SQVTM, CDR2 ANQGSEA. Germline trimming cut 6 bases from V and 5 bases from J; bases unmatched to any gene: 9. This CDR3 has 14 residues.

V is TRBV20-1 and J is TRBJ2-2; TRBD1 agrees at 10 bases. CDR1 and CDR2 (germline): DFQATT, SNEGSKA (reference sequence). CDR3 size: 17 residues. V trimming: 0 bases; J trimming: 0 bases; junction bases outside the gene matches: 4. The CDR3 sequence is CSARERGQGSNTGELFF. The CDR3, as DNA: TGCAGTGCTAGAGAAAGGGGACAGGGGTCGAACACCGGGGAGCTGTTTTTT.

J is TRBJ2-3 and V is TRBV24-1; TRBD2 is a possible D gene (5 bases). V was clipped by 5 bases and J by 0 bases, with 8 bases between them. Looked up from germline, CDR1 is KGHDR and CDR2 is SFDVKD. The CDR3 spans 14 residues. CDR3 nucleotide sequence: TGTGCCACCAGTGCCCAGCGGAGCACAGATACGCAGTATTTT. Protein: CATSAQRSTDTQYF.

There are a few counts of this clonotype. The rearrangement uses TRBV11-2 and TRBJ2-1; a weak D match, TRBD2 (5 bases). The CDR3 length is 13 residues. V gave up 4 bases and J gave up 7 bases, with 11 bases separating them. The germline V gene encodes CDR1 SGHAT and CDR2 FQNNGV. The CDR3 nucleotides read TGTGCCAGCAGCTCCAACGGGATGAATGAGCAGTTCTTC. It translates to CASSSNGMNEQFF.

This chain joins TRBV7-9 and TRBJ2-1, with D perhaps TRBD2 (5 bases). CDR3 length: 14 residues. Germline V gene lookup returns CDR1 SEHNR and CDR2 FQNEAQ (reference sequence). V was cut by 2 bases and J by 2 bases, with 7 bases left in between. CDR3 residues: CASSLTGAYNEQFF. In nucleotides, the CDR3 is TGTGCCAGCAGCTTAACCGGGGCCTACAATGAGCAGTTCTTC.

This clonotype was picked up a small number of times. This sequence joins TRBV20-1 and TRBJ2-3; 14 bases are a match to TRBD2. Germline assignment: CDR1 DFQATT and CDR2 SNEGSKA (reference sequence). This CDR3 is built from 13 residues. The DNA of the CDR3 is TGCAGAGGACTAGCGGGAGGTAAAGATACGCAGTATTTT. Its translation is CRGLAGGKDTQYF.

This clonotype was seen more than once but under ten times. The J gene is TRBJ2-7, the V gene TRBV5-1, with TRBD1 matching 7 bases. This CDR3 is 14 amino acids long. Germline V gene lookup returns CDR1 SGHRS and CDR2 YFSETQ. V lost 5 bases, J lost 6 bases, and 11 bases stayed unmatched. CDR3 coding DNA: TGCGCCAGCAGTGTTACCGGACAGGCCTCCGAGCAGTACTTC. Its translation is CASSVTGQASEQYF.

This clonotype was found a few times. The rearrangement uses TRBV20-1 and TRBJ2-1, with D perhaps TRBD2 (6 bases). There are 13 residues in the CDR3. V was pared by 3 bases and J by 4 bases, with 10 bases between. Germline V gives CDR1 DFQATT, CDR2 SNEGSKA (reference sequence). In nucleotides, the CDR3 is TGCAGTGCTAGGGGGGACTTATACAATGAGCAGTTCTTC. Translating gives CSARGDLYNEQFF.

The V and J genes are TRBV20-1 and TRBJ2-1; D possibly corresponds to TRBD2 (6 bases). The CDR3 has 12 amino acids. Germline loops: CDR1 DFQATT, CDR2 SNEGSKA (reference sequence). CDR3 bases: TGCAGCTTCCGGGGGAGTCGTAATGAGCAGTTCTTC. Encoded protein: CSFRGSRNEQFF.

The rearrangement links TRBV12-3 or TRBV12-4 to TRBJ2-1; 8 bases match TRBD2. This CDR3 contains 13 residues. V lost 6 bases, J lost 5 bases, and 3 bases stayed unmatched. CDR3 DNA: TGTGCCAGCAGACCGGGACTAGACAATGAGCAGTTCTTC. Residues: CASRPGLDNEQFF.

The chain carries TRBV18 and TRBJ2-5; TRBD1 matches 12 bases. J gave up 4 bases and V 3 bases, and 3 bases lay outside the gene matches. This CDR3 is 15 amino acids long. The germline V gene has CDR1 KGHSH and CDR2 LQKENI. CDR3 residues: CASSPGDRGRETQYF. In DNA form, the CDR3 reads TGTGCCAGCTCACCCGGGGACAGGGGGCGAGAGACCCAGTACTTC.

The chain employs TRBV5-1 and TRBJ2-5, with 13 bases aligning to TRBD2. Per germline, CDR1 SGHRS and CDR2 YFSETQ. V was clipped by 2 bases and J by 4 bases; unmatched bases: 8. The CDR3 loop spans 17 amino acids. CDR3 bases: TGCGCCAGCAGCTTCGGACTAGCGGGAGTTTTCGGAGAGACCCAGTACTTC. This gives the protein CASSFGLAGVFGETQYF.